This is a list of T cell receptor beta chains from one sample in a study of Ad26.COV2.S vaccination and SARS-CoV-2 variants. Assay: immunoSEQ multiplex PCR; the TCRdb copy retains only in-frame clones and omits some. This table holds a few hundred thousand clones, 83% found once. Sequenced material: peripheral blood, taken in a trial of Ad26.COV2.S vaccine versus placebo. These receptor sequences come from a person aged 18-60 years who received the Ad26.COV2.S COVID-19 vaccine or a placebo. The conserved cysteine and the conserved F or W are not part of the CDR3 here. Some rows have no size entry. The others give once, few or many, or a class for an expanded clone.

13,TRBV28,TRBJ2-2,.,ASHFRAGDTGELF
15,TRBV4-1,TRBJ2-1,.,ASSHTSGGLVNNEQF
11,TRBV11-3,TRBJ1-5,.,ASSQNMNQPQH
12,TRBV19,TRBJ1-3,few,ASRDLDSGNTIY
11,TRBV4-1,TRBJ1-4,.,ASSHLVVEKLF
9,TRBV29-1,TRBJ2-5,.,SVGSGETQY
11,TRBV5-1,TRBJ1-1,.,ATGQEPNTEAF
12,TRBV6-2/TRBV6-3,TRBJ1-5,once,ASSFNRGRQPQH
12,TRBV5-4,TRBJ2-1,.,ASSYAGTRDEQF
15,TRBV6-2/TRBV6-3,TRBJ1-1,.,ASSYTRATGRNTEAF
13,TRBV4-2,TRBJ2-5,.,ASSQGLAGGWAQY
13,TRBV9,TRBJ1-1,.,ASSVATGGKTEAF
11,TRBV7-2,TRBJ1-2,.,ASSLVLQRGYT
14,TRBV7-3,TRBJ2-1,few,ASSLGVAGSYNEQF
11,TRBV30,TRBJ1-1,.,AWSVGLNTEAF
14,TRBV4-2,TRBJ1-2,.,ASSQEVSGGQYGYT
13,TRBV18,TRBJ1-2,.,ASSPRAWANYGYT
11,TRBV18,TRBJ1-1,.,ASLGEMNTEAF
14,TRBV9,TRBJ2-2,.,ASSVRAGEVTGELF
14,TRBV4-3,TRBJ2-3,.,ASSQDLGQGTDTQY
11,TRBV6-2/TRBV6-3,TRBJ1-1,.,ASSYSQGTEAF
16,TRBV27,TRBJ2-2,.,ASSLGYRRLGNTGELF
11,TRBV4-3,TRBJ1-4,.,ASSQGWGEKLF
11,TRBV7-9,TRBJ2-5,few,ASSLMSQETQY
13,TRBV4-3,TRBJ2-1,.,ASSQERGRFVEQF
15,TRBV12-5,TRBJ1-5,few,ASGLKFPGVRNQPQH
11,TRBV9,TRBJ1-2,once,ASTVRGNYGYT
12,TRBV6-1,TRBJ2-2,.,ASSEAGPLGELF
12,TRBV3-1/TRBV3-2,TRBJ2-7,.,ASSPLWEEGEQY
12,TRBV15,TRBJ1-4,.,ATSPVGFGEKLF
10,TRBV6-6,TRBJ1-6,.,ASSLNNSPLH
10,TRBV27,TRBJ2-3,once,ASNSPPGTQY
14,TRBV5-5,TRBJ2-7,.,ASSHLKGRGLYEQY
13,TRBV5-5,TRBJ1-4,.,ASSFGVATNEKLF
13,TRBV2,TRBJ2-7,.,ASSESGLSSYEQY
10,TRBV5-8,TRBJ1-2,few,ASIGGNYGYT
12,TRBV7-6,TRBJ2-1,.,ASSQGQGGNEQF
13,TRBV19,TRBJ2-1,.,ASSTLAGKGNEQF
12,TRBV7-9,TRBJ2-7,.,ASTWGTGGDEQY
10,TRBV11-3,TRBJ2-7,.,ASSLEYYEQY
11,TRBV5-1,TRBJ2-7,.,ASSLETGIEQY